What follows are 18 T cell receptor beta chains derived from one specimen sequenced in a study of blood T cells in healthy people across ages. Primers used in a second PCR of about 6 to 12 cycles were a sample-barcoded 5' primer and a J-beta primer mix. TCRdb re-derived calls from the 5' RACE reads in MiXCR, one entry per CDR3 protein. The data hold approximately 820,000 distinct CDR3 sequences, with more than 40% observed a single time. Sequencing was carried out using blood. The receptors come from a man in his 60s in good health.

This clonotype was seen more than once but under ten times. The chain is built from TRBV9 and TRBJ2-1, with 8 nucleotides matching TRBD2. The length of the CDR3 is 15 residues. Looked up from germline, CDR1 is SGDLS and CDR2 is YYNGEE. J gave up 4 bases and V 0 bases, and 3 bases lay outside the gene matches. CDR3 amino acids: CASSVVAGGYNEQFF. CDR3 DNA: TGTGCCAGCAGCGTAGTGGCGGGGGGTTACAATGAGCAGTTCTTC.

The V call is TRBV7-3, the J call TRBJ2-1, with TRBD2 as a possible D gene (6 bases). The germline gives CDR1 SGHTA, CDR2 FQGTGA. V was shortened by 5 bases and J by 8 bases, with 16 bases between the two germline ends. The CDR3 has 14 residues. CDR3 in amino acids: CASSIAGGRDEQFF. CDR3 in DNA: TGTGCCAGCAGCATCGCCGGGGGACGGGATGAGCAGTTCTTC.

This chain uses TRBV4-1 with TRBJ2-4, with unresolved D. Germline V CDR1 and CDR2: MGHRA, YSYEKL. The length of the CDR3 is 19 residues. Deletions cut 1 base from V and 0 bases from J, with 19 bases between. CDR3 sequence: CASSQGTDTPELAKNIQYF. CDR3 in DNA: TGCGCCAGCAGCCAAGGGACCGATACCCCTGAGCTAGCCAAAAACATTCAGTACTTC.

The chain joins TRBV6-5 to TRBJ2-3; a weak D match, TRBD1 (6 bases). This CDR3 is built from 13 residues. Per germline, CDR1 MNHEY and CDR2 SVGAGI. Deletions cut 2 bases from V and 9 bases from J, with 12 bases between. CDR3: CASSYRRQVTQYF. DNA of the CDR3: TGTGCCAGCAGTTACCGGCGACAGGTAACGCAGTATTTT.

V is TRBV2 and J is TRBJ2-1; no clear D gene. The CDR3 loop spans 13 amino acids. V was shortened by 3 bases and J by 10 bases, with 13 bases between the two germline ends. Germline V gives CDR1 SNHLY, CDR2 FYNNEI. CDR3 amino acids: CASSDVVSYEQFF. The CDR3 nucleotides are TGTGCCAGCAGTGATGTGGTATCCTACGAGCAGTTCTTC.

The chain is built from TRBV14 and TRBJ2-5; the D gene is possibly TRBD1 (7 bases). V was cut by 1 base and J by 5 bases, with 20 bases left in between. The CDR3 spans 17 residues. Germline values: CDR1 SGHDN, CDR2 FVKESK. CDR3 coding DNA: TGTGCCAGCAGCCAAGGGAGGAGGGGGCATCTTCCGGAGACCCAGTACTTC. Translating gives CASSQGRRGHLPETQYF. Full variable domain (remainder filled in from reference TRBV14 and TRBJ2-5): EAGVTQFPSHSVIEKGQTVTLRCDPISGHDNLYWYRRVMGKEIKFLLHFVKESKQDESGMPNNRFLAERTGGTYSTLKVQPAELEDSGVYFCASSQGRRGHLPETQYFGPGTRLLVL.

This clonotype has just a few counts. The rearrangement uses TRBV7-2 and TRBJ2-5, with 9 bases identical to TRBD2. The CDR3 consists of 13 residues. The V gene's germline CDR1 is SGHTA and CDR2 FQGNSA. The V segment lost 5 bases and the J segment 5 bases; nucleotides outside the gene matches: 3. CDR3 nucleotides: TGTGCCAGCAGCCTTACTAGCGGGGAGACCCAGTACTTC. Protein sequence: CASSLTSGETQYF.

Comments on this clonotype: One end of the junction is discordant with germline, which a read error may explain. The chain recombines TRBV12-3 or TRBV12-4 with TRBJ1-6; possible D gene TRBD1, 5 bases. The CDR3 is 15 residues long. CDR3 residues: CTSSLAGRAASPLHF. The CDR3 coding sequence is TGTACCAGCAGTTTAGCGGGACGGGCGGCTTCACCCCTCCACTTT.

The chain joins TRBV7-2 to TRBJ2-3, with 7 bases that match TRBD2. The junction had 7 bases not matched to a gene; V was cut back by 2 bases and J by 5 bases. The CDR3 is made up of 15 amino acids. The germline CDR1 and CDR2 sequences are SGHTA and FQGNSA. The CDR3 region is CASSLLAGVVDTQYF. The CDR3 DNA follows: TGTGCCAGCAGCTTACTTGCGGGGGTAGTAGATACGCAGTATTTT.

The chain links TRBV29-1 to TRBJ2-7; no clear D gene. Trimming took off 7 bases at V and 6 bases at J, with 13 bases between the two ends. The CDR3 runs 11 residues. Germline assignment: CDR1 SQVTM and CDR2 ANQGSEA. CDR3 nucleotide sequence: TGCAGCGCCCTGAATTCAGGCGAGCAGTACTTC. Translating gives CSALNSGEQYF.

The chain links TRBV5-1 to TRBJ2-5; 7 bases map to TRBD2. Germline V gene data show CDR1 as SGHRS and CDR2 as YFSETQ. The CDR3 covers 17 residues. The V and J ends lost 2 bases and 1 base, in that order; junction bases with no gene match: 11. The CDR3 reads CASSFGGVTSFQETQYF. DNA for the CDR3: TGCGCCAGCAGCTTTGGTGGGGTGACTAGCTTCCAAGAGACCCAGTACTTC.

The chain carries TRBV27 and TRBJ2-1, with 8 bases fitting TRBD2. V shed 4 bases, J shed 3 bases, and the junction held 5 bases outside the gene matches. Germline loops: CDR1 MNHEY, CDR2 SMNVEV (reference sequence). CDR3 length: 15 amino acids. In DNA form, the CDR3 reads TGTGCCAGCAGTTCCGGGACTAGTAACTACAATGAGCAGTTCTTC. Amino acid sequence: CASSSGTSNYNEQFF.

The rearrangement joins TRBV29-1 to TRBJ1-2, with D unclear. This CDR3 has 12 amino acids. In germline, CDR1 is SQVTM, CDR2 ANQGSEA. CDR3 amino acids: CSTSDEYPGYTF. For the CDR3, the DNA is TGCAGTACCTCGGACGAGTACCCTGGCTACACCTTC.

To note about this clonotype: One base away lies a much larger clone, so this may be a sequencing read error. The V gene is TRBV20-1, the J gene TRBJ2-5; D gene unclear. The DNA end is a closer match to TRBJ2-1, so the J assignment may be wrong. The CDR3 is 12 amino acids. Germline V gene lookup returns CDR1 DFQATT and CDR2 SNEGSKA (reference sequence). The CDR3 protein is CSAGSSQETQFF. Here the CDR3 DNA reads TGCAGTGCGGGCTCGTCCCAAGAGACCCAGTTCTTC.

This clonotype was recorded a few times. The chain employs TRBV3-1 and TRBJ1-1, with D perhaps matching TRBD1 (6 bases). Germline assignment: CDR1 LGHDT and CDR2 YNNKEL (reference sequence). Trimming pared 2 bases from V and 2 bases from J, leaving 12 bases between. CDR3 size: 15 residues. The CDR3 spells CASSQSDRTNTEAFF. The CDR3 DNA reads TGTGCCAGCAGCCAATCTGACAGGACCAACACTGAAGCTTTCTTT.

The rearrangement joins TRBV28 to TRBJ2-7; D remains unclear. Per germline, CDR1 MDHEN and CDR2 SYDVKM. The CDR3 has 13 residues. With 6 bases removed from V and 7 bases from J, the gap between germline ends came to 16 bases. The CDR3 coding sequence is TGTGCCAGCAGCCTCTACCGATACAATGAGCAGTACTTC. It is translated as CASSLYRYNEQYF.

This clonotype appeared a few times. The chain joins TRBV11-3 to TRBJ1-1; D might be TRBD1 (6 bases). In germline, CDR1 is SGHNT, CDR2 YENEEA. Trimming removed 7 bases from V and 1 base from J, with 13 bases in between. The CDR3 runs 14 residues. DNA of the CDR3: TGTGCCAGCACCCCACAGGGCCGGAACACTGAAGCTTTCTTT. This encodes CASTPQGRNTEAFF.

This clonotype showed up just a few times. The chain recombines TRBV6-2 or TRBV6-3 with TRBJ2-3; D is uncertain. The CDR3 extends over 16 amino acids. Germline loops: CDR1 MNHEY, CDR2 SVGEGT. V was trimmed by 2 bases and J by 6 bases, leaving 18 bases between them. CDR3 in DNA: TGTGCCAGCAGTTACGCTCGGACGGGCAGTCTCGATACGCAGTATTTT. Translation gives CASSYARTGSLDTQYF.